This T cell receptor beta chain emerged from a study of regulatory T cells in long-lasting Graves disease listed by TCRdb under 2021. For context, the study as a whole: In the newly diagnosed Graves' disease group, patients had been taking antithyroid drugs for less than 3 months. The study took place in China and was registered as a clinical trial. Patients with persistent Graves' disease were compared with patients with newly diagnosed Graves' disease using TCR sequencing and RNA sequencing of peripheral blood. A total of 35 or so samples underwent TCR sequencing: some 13 from persistent and 20 from newly diagnosed Graves' disease patients.

General findings and caveats noted by the study authors: Persistent disease showed preferential use of TRBV28, TRBJ1-2 and TRBJ2-5, whereas newly diagnosed disease favored TRBV20-1 and TRBJ2-1. Sequencing and analysis were limited to the TCR beta chain. The authors noted that the small sample size was a limitation that may lower accuracy. Persistent Graves' disease patients showed lower TCR Shannon entropy and fewer highly expanded clones than newly diagnosed patients, suggesting clonal expansion. Because the primary lesion, thyroid tissue, could not be accessed, the study looked at peripheral blood alone. Patients with persistent disease shared more public clonotypes (around 3,000) than newly diagnosed patients did (more than 900).

This clonotype was found many times. Its antigen is not yet known. The sample holds no much larger clone one base away, and base qualities are not on file. CDR1 and CDR2 were assigned from the germline V gene as SNHLY and FYNNEI. Measured from the cysteine to the phenylalanine, the CDR3 is 16 residues long. The CDR3 DNA has 48 bases and is translated from base 1. V is pruned by 2 bases and J by 4 bases, leaving 5 bases of the junction without a gene match. Library creation used multiplex PCR. Reads for this sample came from an Illumina HiSeq 4000. To build TCR beta libraries, CDR3 regions were amplified by Arm-PCR using iRepertoire HTBI primers. Gel purification was performed on PCR products prior to sequencing. The original methods were these. Gene usage analysis of CDR3 amino acid clonotypes relied on the 55 to 80 TRBV and about 15 TRBJ segments identified across samples. COPE and FqMerger were used to merge filtered high-quality paired reads into contigs. BLAST was used to align contigs to IMGT TRBV, TRBD and TRBJ reference genes, with CDR3 defined following IMGT. Any clonotype with a frequency above 0.1% was classified as a highly expanded clone. Shannon entropy served as the measure of repertoire diversity, while the Gini coefficient captured V-J evenness. Public clonotypes were defined as clonotypes shared by more than one individual. TCRdb handled the public reads itself, with Q25 trimming in fastp and clone calling in MiXCR, and kept productive beta chains. Every CDR3 protein is listed once, alongside the most common genes and DNA of its rows. Clone size and V and J calls follow TCRdb, not the original study. The table for this sample lists roughly 250,000 distinct CDR3 sequences; 15% to 20% of them were counted only once. The ten top clones hold 13% to 15% of the sample.

The time point label here, explained by the study, means: newly diagnosed GD, antithyroid drugs for less than 3 months. For both TCR sequencing and RNA sequencing, RNA was extracted from PBMCs in TRIzol. The diagnosis of Graves' disease followed American Thyroid Association guidelines. Patients for the study were recruited at an endocrinology department in Xi'an, China. Each patient gave 9 to 10 milliliters of peripheral blood, collected in an EDTA anticoagulant tube. PBMCs were isolated by Ficoll Paque Plus density gradient separation without further T cell sorting. An Agilent 2100 Bioanalyzer and agarose gel were used to check RNA quality, while a NanoDrop 2000 measured RNA concentration. This sample was also put to use in a study of T cells in Graves' hyperthyroidism and ophthalmopathy. As described in the second report: Stable Graves' hyperthyroidism was defined as the absence of progression to ophthalmopathy over 18 months of follow-up. The hyperthyroidism patients were between 18 and 65 years old and newly diagnosed, with a disease duration of less than 2 months. Any patient with an uncontrolled infection, another autoimmune disease, pregnancy or lactation was excluded. Diagnoses were based on clinical symptoms, serum thyroxine and TRAb, thyroid ultrasound and orbital computed tomography. The TCR CDR3 was subjected to a first round of RT-PCR using the HTBI primer set and the Qiagen OneStep RT-PCR kit. Blood samples also contained most of the expanded thyroid clonotypes (frequency above 0.001), which suggests that blood repertoires may reflect thyroid immune responses. Ophthalmopathy was separated from stable hyperthyroidism by a 13 V-J signature model, with 85% to 90% sensitivity and about 81% specificity obtained in cross-validation and 80%/75% obtained in testing. During validation, the model predicted progression to ophthalmopathy a median of roughly 7.1 months ahead of onset, with almost 71% sensitivity and roughly 75% specificity. To identify TCR V-J signatures that set the groups apart, the researchers used a discovery cohort of 100 patients, made up of fewer than 50 with Graves' ophthalmopathy and 57 with stable Graves' hyperthyroidism. An independent validation cohort of about 19 hyperthyroidism patients and roughly 16 patients who later progressed to ophthalmopathy tested prospective prediction of ophthalmopathy. The 100 discovery patients were randomly split 7:3 into training and test sets. In addition, the study compared T-cell repertoires in thyroid tissue and in blood from roughly 6 Graves' hyperthyroidism patients. After blood sampling, hyperthyroidism patients were treated with methimazole at a starting dose of 30 mg daily, and ophthalmopathy patients were treated with high-dose intravenous methylprednisolone. A second multiplex PCR round built the libraries, followed by size selection and purification. Sequencing of the libraries was done on an Illumina HiSeq2000 using paired-end 100 bp reads. Raw data were processed with SOAPnuke, discarding reads with adapters, uncalled bases, mean Phred below 15, or no exact constant-primer or identifier match. COPE v1.2.5 was used to merge high-quality paired reads, and clonotypes were defined as unique nucleotide sequences. MiTCR v1.1 was used to align clonotypes to the IMGT TRBV, TRBD and TRBJ reference segments. Analysis was restricted to V-J combinations with a frequency above 0.0001, which covered just over 98% of repertoires. The TCS score was defined as F50 (clonal expansion) divided by E x V (chaos), with BLOSUM62-based TCRdist calculated between CDR3 peptides within each V-J. Welch's t-statistics and random forest reduced approximately 520 V-J features to roughly 13, which were used in a naive Bayes classifier (R e1071). Sample size was not statistically predetermined, and blinding of investigators to group allocation was not performed. The paper reports TCR Vbeta CDR3 sequencing of some 140 peripheral blood samples: over 40 ophthalmopathy, about 75 hyperthyroidism and 17 progressor patients.

Source: peripheral blood mononuclear cells (PBMCs), taken at new diagnosis, from a patient treated with antithyroid drugs. In this chain, TRBV2 is recombined with TRBJ2-3; TRBD2 lines up with 11 middle nucleotides. This sequence was found in a woman aged 30 to 39 with Graves disease. Donor details come from another sample of the same person, matched by shared clones. The CDR3 sequence is CASSEISGGAPDTQYF. Read as DNA, the sequence is TGTGCCAGCAGTGAAATTAGCGGGGGGGCCCCAGATACGCAGTATTTT. When the CDR3 is completed using the reference TRBV2 and TRBJ2-3 genes on either side, the full variable domain is EPEVTQTPSHQVTQMGQEVILRCVPISNHLYFYWYRQILGQKVEFLVSFYNNEISEKSEIFDDQFSVERPDGSNFTLKIRSTKLEDSAMYFCASSEISGGAPDTQYFGPGTRLTVL.